The clone carrying this T cell receptor (beta chain) was seen repeatedly, ten times or more. The antigen is undetermined. CDR3 length: 14 amino acids. Trimming stripped 6 bases from V and 1 base from J, with 15 bases between. Germline V lookup: CDR1 SQVTM, CDR2 ANQGSEA. Time point reported: newly diagnosed GD, antithyroid drugs for less than 3 months. The TCR library was prepared using RNA isolated from PBMCs. The data were obtained in a study of regulatory T cells in long-lasting Graves disease. Study context: Recently diagnosed Graves' patients had received antithyroid drugs for under 3 months.

Investigators prepared the TCR beta libraries by applying iRepertoire HTBI primers and Arm-PCR of CDR3 regions. TCRdb analysed the multiplex PCR reads with MiXCR anew, one entry per CDR3 protein. The table has approximately 210,000 distinct CDR3 sequences, about a sixth seen once; the top ten hold approximately 24%. Overall study findings and caveats: Preferential use of TRBV28, TRBJ1-2 and TRBJ2-5 was seen in persistent disease.

The J gene is TRBJ1-1, the V gene TRBV29-1; D is undetermined. Sequencing was performed on peripheral blood mononuclear cells (PBMCs), taken at new diagnosis, from a patient treated with antithyroid drugs. This sequence originates from a female donor with Graves disease. The CDR3 DNA sequence: TGCAGCGTCACAAGAGCCACCACGAACACTGAAGCTTTCTTT. This encodes CSVTRATTNTEAFF.